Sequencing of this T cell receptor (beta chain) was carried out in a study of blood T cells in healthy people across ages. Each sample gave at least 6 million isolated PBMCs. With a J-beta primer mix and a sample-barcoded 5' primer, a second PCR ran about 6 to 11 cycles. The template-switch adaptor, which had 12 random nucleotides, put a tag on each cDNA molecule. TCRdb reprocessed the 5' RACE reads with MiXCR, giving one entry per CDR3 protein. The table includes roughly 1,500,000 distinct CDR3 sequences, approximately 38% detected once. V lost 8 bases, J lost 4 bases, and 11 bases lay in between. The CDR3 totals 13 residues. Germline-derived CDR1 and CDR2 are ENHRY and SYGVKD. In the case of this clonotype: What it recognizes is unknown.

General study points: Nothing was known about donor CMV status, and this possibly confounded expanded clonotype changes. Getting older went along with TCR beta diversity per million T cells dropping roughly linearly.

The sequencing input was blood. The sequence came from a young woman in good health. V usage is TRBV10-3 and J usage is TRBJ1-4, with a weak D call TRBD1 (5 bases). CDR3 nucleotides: TGTGCCATCCGGGACGGCAATAATGAAAAACTGTTTTTT. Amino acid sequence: CAIRDGNNEKLFF.